The 19 T cell receptor beta chains reported below all come from one sample, sequenced in a study of blood T cells in healthy people across ages. The use of a sample-barcoded 5' primer and a J-beta primer mix characterized a second PCR of roughly 6 to 12 cycles. TCRdb processed the 5' RACE reads anew with MiXCR; each CDR3 protein has one entry. The repertoire includes around 2 million distinct CDR3 sequences, about 39% of them detected once, and roughly 23% sits in the top ten. Source material: blood. Receptors originate from a human donor in good health.

This sequence joins TRBV12-5 and TRBJ2-3; the D gene is possibly TRBD2 (7 bases). Germline CDR1 reads LGHNT; CDR2 reads FRNRAP. This CDR3 spans 15 amino acids. Trimming stripped 10 bases from V and 3 bases from J, with 20 bases between. The CDR3 spells CAIEGGGARTDTQYF. CDR3 DNA: TGTGCTATTGAGGGTGGGGGGGCGCGGACAGATACGCAGTATTTT.

This clonotype turned up a few times. The chain recombines TRBV12-3 or TRBV12-4 with TRBJ2-1; 8 nucleotides align to TRBD2. The CDR3 length is 17 residues. V lost 1 base, J lost 5 bases, and 10 bases stayed unmatched. CDR3 loop: CASSLVFRGGNDNEQFF. As DNA, the CDR3 is TGTGCCAGCAGTTTAGTCTTCCGGGGGGGCAACGACAATGAGCAGTTCTTC.

The rearrangement joins TRBV7-2 to TRBJ2-1, with D tentatively TRBD2 (7 bases). V lost 2 bases and J lost 6, with 14 bases in between. The V gene's germline CDR1 is SGHTA and CDR2 FQGNSA. The CDR3 totals 15 residues. The CDR3 DNA reads as TGTGCCAGCAGCTTAATGGGGGGGGCCGCCAATGAGCAGTTCTTC. Its protein is CASSLMGGAANEQFF.

This clonotype occurred many times. The chain couples TRBV10-3 to TRBJ2-4; D remains unclear. Germline CDR1 ENHRY, CDR2 SYGVKD. The CDR3 covers 12 residues. V lost 8 bases to trimming and J lost 3 bases, with 8 bases between them. CDR3: CAIEDDKNIQYF. The DNA of the CDR3 is TGTGCCATCGAAGATGACAAAAACATTCAGTACTTC.

This clonotype occurred many times. The chain recombines TRBV12-3 or TRBV12-4 with TRBJ2-5; D is unresolved. V was shortened by 6 bases and J by 4 bases, with 6 bases between the two germline ends. The CDR3 has 11 residues. CDR3 loop: CASRMGETQYF. The CDR3 region has the DNA TGTGCCAGCAGAATGGGAGAGACCCAGTACTTC.

This clonotype was counted ten times or more. The chain combines TRBV29-1 with TRBJ2-1; D may correspond to TRBD1 or TRBD2 (6 bases each). Deletions cut 5 bases from V and 0 bases from J, with 11 bases between. Germline V gene lookup returns CDR1 SQVTM and CDR2 ANQGSEA. This CDR3 region has 14 residues. CDR3 in DNA: TGCAGCGTTCGGGGGCGAATCTCCTACAATGAGCAGTTCTTC. It translates to CSVRGRISYNEQFF.

Only a few counts were recorded for this clonotype. The CDR3 protein is CSVEGRVGLSYEQYF. The DNA for the CDR3 is TGCAGCGTTGAAGGTAGGGTTGGACTCTCCTACGAGCAGTACTTC. V usage is TRBV29-1 and J usage is TRBJ2-7, with D possibly TRBD2 on 5 matching bases. The CDR3 is made up of 15 amino acids. V lost 1 base to trimming and J lost 0 bases, with 13 bases between them. The germline V gene has CDR1 SQVTM and CDR2 ANQGSEA.

This clonotype was seen a handful of times. V usage is TRBV5-5 and J usage is TRBJ1-1; D remains unclear. CDR1 is SGHKS, CDR2 YYEKEE, per germline (reference sequence). This CDR3 comprises 12 residues. Trimming left V 6 bases short and J 4 bases short, with 10 bases between. The CDR3 nucleotides are TGTGCCAGCATGGTGGTTAGCACTGAAGCTTTCTTT. Translated: CASMVVSTEAFF.

The chain is built from TRBV29-1 and TRBJ1-6, with TRBD1 matching 10 bases. The length of the CDR3 is 15 residues. V lost 0 bases, J lost 8 bases, and 4 bases stayed unmatched. CDR1 SQVTM and CDR2 ANQGSEA come from the germline V gene. The CDR3 loop is CSVEDRDRGDSPLHF. In DNA form, the CDR3 reads TGCAGCGTTGAAGATCGGGACAGGGGTGATTCACCCCTCCACTTT.

This chain joins TRBV12-3 or TRBV12-4 and TRBJ2-7; D gene unclear. Near its end, the DNA agrees better with TRBJ2-5, so the J call may be wrong. The CDR3 consists of 17 residues. Here the CDR3 reads CASSFGIGRTLGETQYF. For the CDR3, the DNA is TGTGCCAGCAGTTTCGGTATAGGGCGGACCCTGGGAGAGACCCAGTACTTC.

The chain uses TRBV12-3 or TRBV12-4 and TRBJ2-3; the D is unclear. Trimming removed 4 bases from V and 10 bases from J, with 12 bases in between. This CDR3 has 12 residues. As DNA, the CDR3 is TGTGCCAGCAGTTCCTACAGTTCGGCGCAGTATTTT. Residues: CASSSYSSAQYF.

The V and J genes are TRBV20-1 and TRBJ1-1, with D unclear. V was trimmed by 2 bases and J by 8 bases, leaving 6 bases between them. Per the germline V gene, CDR1 is DFQATT and CDR2 is SNEGSKA (reference sequence). This CDR3 has 10 residues. As DNA, the CDR3 is TGCAGTGCTAGAATTGTAGAAGCTTTCTTT. Translated: CSARIVEAFF.

The V call is TRBV2, the J call TRBJ2-5, with D unclear. CDR1 is SNHLY and CDR2 is FYNNEI in the germline V gene. CDR3 length equals 12 residues. V was shortened by 1 base and J by 5 bases, with 5 bases between the two germline ends. The CDR3 spells CASSEGVETQYF. The CDR3 region has the DNA TGTGCCAGCAGTGAAGGGGTGGAGACCCAGTACTTC.

V and J are TRBV20-1 and TRBJ2-1, with D uncertain. Trimming removed 4 bases at V and 6 bases at J, with 7 bases between. CDR3 length: 11 residues. Germline CDR1 and CDR2: DFQATT and SNEGSKA (reference sequence). CDR3 amino acids: CSAMAGNEQFF. The CDR3 DNA is TGCAGTGCTATGGCAGGCAATGAGCAGTTCTTC.

The CDR3 is CASSHRGASGGLSYEQYF. CDR3 bases: TGCGCCAGCAGCCACCGGGGGGCTAGCGGGGGCCTATCCTACGAGCAGTACTTC. This rearrangement joins TRBV4-3 to TRBJ2-7; 10 bases agree with TRBD2. The germline V gene has CDR1 LGHNA and CDR2 YSLEER. The CDR3 has 18 residues. Trimming removed 3 bases from V and 1 base from J; junction bases left unmatched: 12.

This sequence joins TRBV6-5 and TRBJ2-7; the D gene is possibly TRBD2 (5 bases). The germline CDR1 and CDR2 sequences are MNHEY and SVGAGI. This CDR3 contains 14 residues. V dropped 0 bases and J dropped 4 bases, with 10 bases sitting between them. The CDR3 loop is CASSYSKDLYEQYF. DNA for the CDR3: TGTGCCAGCAGTTACTCGAAGGACTTATACGAGCAGTACTTC.

With regard to this clonotype: One base away lies a much larger clone, so this may be a sequencing read error. The chain has TRBV7-2 and TRBJ1-2, with 9 bases that match TRBD1. Germline assignment: CDR1 SGHTA and CDR2 FQGNSA. This CDR3 has 13 residues. CDR3 sequence (DNA): TGTGCCGGCAGCCGGGACAGGGTGTATGGCTACACCTTC. This gives the protein CAGSRDRVYGYTF.

CDR3: CASSPGTEPRGNQPQHF. CDR3 in DNA: TGTGCCAGCAGCCCCGGGACAGAGCCTAGGGGCAATCAGCCCCAGCATTTT. V usage is TRBV9 and J usage is TRBJ1-5; 7 bases match TRBD1. Per germline, CDR1 SGDLS and CDR2 YYNGEE. The CDR3 is made up of 17 amino acids. The V and J ends lost 4 bases and 2 bases, in that order; junction bases with no gene match: 12.

The chain links TRBV7-9 to TRBJ2-5, with D unresolved. Germline CDR1 SEHNR, CDR2 FQNEAQ (reference sequence). V was pared by 5 bases and J by 0 bases, with 16 bases between. CDR3 length equals 16 residues. The CDR3 DNA is TGTGCCAGCAGCAGATCCTCGCGCGAGTACCAAGAGACCCAGTACTTC. Translated, it gives CASSRSSREYQETQYF.